This TCR beta chain was retrieved from a study of T cells after yellow fever vaccination (dated by TCRdb to between 2018 and 2020). Background for the entire study: Libraries from fractions with low cell numbers were prepared with the SMART-Seq v4 Ultra Low Input RNA kit. Blood was collected at multiple timepoints before and after primary and secondary immunization, and bulk PBMC replicates and cell subsets were isolated. Two healthy male donors, one aged 18 to 30 and one aged 30 to 40 years, were included in the cohort. To follow T-cell clones before and after primary and booster YFV17D yellow fever vaccination, bulk TCR alpha and beta repertoires were sequenced over time.

This clonotype was seen a handful of times. It has no known antigen specificity. There are no base qualities to consult, and no much larger clone falls within one base. In the germline V gene (reference sequence), CDR1 corresponds to MNHEY and CDR2 to SMNVEV. V is reduced by 5 bases and J by 5 bases, leaving a spacing of 9 bases between them. The CDR3 has 12 amino acids, counting the end cysteine and phenylalanine. Left in the record is the CDR3 DNA by itself, 36 bases read in frame from the first base. Sequencing relied on an Illumina NovaSeq 6000. TCR cDNA was made using 5'RACE template switching, a step that added a universal primer site and unique molecular identifiers. Priming for cDNA synthesis came from both the TCR alpha and TCR beta constant segments. Two PCR steps were used to amplify libraries, with sample barcodes and sequencing adapters being added in the second step. Sequencing of the libraries was done on either Illumina HiSeq 2500 (2x100 bp) or NovaSeq (2x150 bp). The original pipeline was this. Demultiplexing of reads and collapsing into UMI consensus sequences were performed with MIGEC, and V(D)J alignment was carried out with MiXCR. Vaccine-responding clonotypes were identified with edgeR using replicate PBMC samples, with FDR below 0.01 and a log2 fold change above 5 up to day 15 being required. Each bulk clonotype was labeled CD4 or CD8 based on which sequenced repertoire, CD4 or CD8, contained the clonotype at higher abundance. Clones were called with MiXCR by TCRdb after fastp trimmed the public reads at Q25, and only in-frame beta chains were retained. Rows merge per CDR3 protein into single entries with the most common DNA and genes. TCRdb's processing, not the authors', yielded these V and J calls. The sample table holds nearly 300,000 distinct CDR3 sequences, of which 8.7% were seen once. The leading ten clones occupy around 3.3% of the sample.

Broad study findings and their caveats: Compared with the primary T-cell response, the secondary T-cell response was faster but weaker, reaching its peak on day 5 rather than on day 15. FACS-sorted repertoires could contain abundant contaminating clonotypes from the bulk population, so computational filtering was required. Only a couple of donors were included in the study, so the extent to which the findings can be generalized is limited. Most clones expanded after primary vaccination were re-detected after the booster (96% of CD4 and roughly 85% of CD8), suggesting broad memory maintenance. A small share of clonotypes was detected in both CD4 and CD8 compartments, with the overlap likely arising from convergent recombination.

Per the publication, the treatment or condition label means: live attenuated yellow fever vaccine strain. A standard Ficoll-Paque protocol was used to isolate PBMCs from peripheral blood. Dynabeads CD4 and CD8 positive selection kits were used to isolate CD4 and CD8 T-cell fractions. RNA was extracted with TriZol from bulk PBMCs, CD4 and CD8 fractions, and dextramer-positive and dextramer-negative fractions. This clonotype was obtained from a young man who received the YFV17D yellow fever vaccine. The source was CD4+ T cells sorted from PBMCs, collected 5 days after the yellow fever booster vaccination. The chain couples TRBV27 to TRBJ1-1; confidence is insufficient to name the D gene. The nucleotide sequence is given as TGTGCCAGCAGTAGATTTGGGACTGAAGCTTTCTTT. This gives the protein CASSRFGTEAFF.